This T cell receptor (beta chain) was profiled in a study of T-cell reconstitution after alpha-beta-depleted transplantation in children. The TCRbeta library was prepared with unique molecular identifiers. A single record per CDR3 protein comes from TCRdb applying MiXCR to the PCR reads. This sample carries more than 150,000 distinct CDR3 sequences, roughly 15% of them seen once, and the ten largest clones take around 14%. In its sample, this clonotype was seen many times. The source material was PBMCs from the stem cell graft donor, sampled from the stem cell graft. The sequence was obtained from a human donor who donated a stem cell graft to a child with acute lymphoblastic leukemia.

In DNA form, the CDR3 reads TGCGCCAGCAGCTCCCGGACAGGGGGAACAGATACGCAGTATTTT. This gives the protein CASSSRTGGTDTQYF. The chain uses TRBV5-1 and TRBJ2-3; 10 nucleotides match TRBD1. This CDR3 is built from 15 residues. Unmatched junction bases numbered 4, after V lost 3 bases and J lost 3 bases. The germline CDR1 and CDR2 sequences are SGHRS and YFSETQ.